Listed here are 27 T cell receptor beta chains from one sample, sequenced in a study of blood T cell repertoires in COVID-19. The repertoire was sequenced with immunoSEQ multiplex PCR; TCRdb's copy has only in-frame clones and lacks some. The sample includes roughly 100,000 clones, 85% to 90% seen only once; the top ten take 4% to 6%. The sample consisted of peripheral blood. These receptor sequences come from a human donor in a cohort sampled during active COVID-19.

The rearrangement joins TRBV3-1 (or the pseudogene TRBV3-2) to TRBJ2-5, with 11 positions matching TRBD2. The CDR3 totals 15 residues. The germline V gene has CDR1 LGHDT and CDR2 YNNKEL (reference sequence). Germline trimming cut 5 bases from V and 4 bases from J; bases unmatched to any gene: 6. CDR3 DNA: TGTGCCAGCAGCGATAGCGGGAGGGAAGGAGAGACCCAGTACTTC. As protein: CASSDSGREGETQYF.

CDR3: CASSPSGGQETQYF. The DNA of the CDR3 is TGCGCCAGCAGCCCCAGCGGGGGGCAGGAGACCCAGTACTTC. The V and J genes are TRBV5-1 and TRBJ2-5, with 9 bases that match TRBD2. V dropped 4 bases and J dropped 5; count of bases not matched to a gene: 6. Germline loops: CDR1 SGHRS, CDR2 YFSETQ. The CDR3 covers 14 residues.

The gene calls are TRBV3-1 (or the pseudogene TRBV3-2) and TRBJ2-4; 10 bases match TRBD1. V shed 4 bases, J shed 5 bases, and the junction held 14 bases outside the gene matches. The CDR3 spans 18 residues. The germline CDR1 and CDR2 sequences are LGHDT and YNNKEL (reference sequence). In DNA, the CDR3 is TGTGCCAGCAGCCCCCCCACGGGGACAGACAGGGGGCAAAACATTCAGTACTTC. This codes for CASSPPTGTDRGQNIQYF.

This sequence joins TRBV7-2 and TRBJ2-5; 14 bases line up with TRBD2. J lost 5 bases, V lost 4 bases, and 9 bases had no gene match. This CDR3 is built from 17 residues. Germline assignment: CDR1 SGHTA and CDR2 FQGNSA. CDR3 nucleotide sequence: TGTGCCAGCAGCTCCAGGACTAGCGGGGGGACTCTGGAGACCCAGTACTTC. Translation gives CASSSRTSGGTLETQYF.

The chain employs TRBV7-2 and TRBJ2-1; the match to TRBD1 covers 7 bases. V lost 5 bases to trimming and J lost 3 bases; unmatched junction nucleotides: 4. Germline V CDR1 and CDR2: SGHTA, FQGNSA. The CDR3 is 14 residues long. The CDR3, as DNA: TGTGCCAGCAGCCAACGACAGGGCTACAATGAGCAGTTCTTC. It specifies CASSQRQGYNEQFF.

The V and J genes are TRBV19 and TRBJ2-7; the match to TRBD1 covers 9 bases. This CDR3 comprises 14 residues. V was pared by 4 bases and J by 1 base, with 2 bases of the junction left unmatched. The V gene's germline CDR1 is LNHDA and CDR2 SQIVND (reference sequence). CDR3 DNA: TGTGCCAGTAGTAAGGGACAGGGTTCCTACGAGCAGTACTTC. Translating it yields CASSKGQGSYEQYF.

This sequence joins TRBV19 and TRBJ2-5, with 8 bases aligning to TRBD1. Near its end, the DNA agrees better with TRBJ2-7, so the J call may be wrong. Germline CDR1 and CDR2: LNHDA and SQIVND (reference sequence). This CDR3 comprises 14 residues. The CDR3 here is CASSNDRGGYEQYF. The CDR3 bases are TGTGCCAGTAGTAATGACAGGGGCGGGTACGAGCAGTACTTC.

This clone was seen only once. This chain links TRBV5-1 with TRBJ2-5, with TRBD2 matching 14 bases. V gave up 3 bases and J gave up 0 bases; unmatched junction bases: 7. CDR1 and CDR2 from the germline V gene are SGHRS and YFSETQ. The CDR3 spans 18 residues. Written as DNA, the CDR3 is TGCGCCAGCAGCTCACGGACTAGCGGGAGGAAATACCAAGAGACCCAGTACTTC. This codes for CASSSRTSGRKYQETQYF. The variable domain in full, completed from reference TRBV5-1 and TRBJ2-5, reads KAGVTQTPRYLIKTRGQQVTLSCSPISGHRSVSWYQQTPGQGLQFLFEYFSETQRNKGNFPGRFSGRQFSNSRSEMNVSTLELGDSALYLCASSSRTSGRKYQETQYFGPGTRLLVL.

The CDR3 nucleotides read TGTGCCAGCAGTTACCCCAGGCGGGGGAACCAAGAGACCCAGTACTTC. It specifies CASSYPRRGNQETQYF. The chain joins TRBV6-2 or TRBV6-3 to TRBJ2-5, with 7 bases matching TRBD2. V was clipped by 2 bases and J by 0 bases; unmatched bases: 6. CDR3 length: 16 residues. Germline assignment: CDR1 MNHEY and CDR2 SVGEGT.

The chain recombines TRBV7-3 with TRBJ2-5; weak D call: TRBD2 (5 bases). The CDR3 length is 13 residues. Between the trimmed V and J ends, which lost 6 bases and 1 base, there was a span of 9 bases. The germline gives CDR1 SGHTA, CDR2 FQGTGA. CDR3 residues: CASSSTSQETQYF. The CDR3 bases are TGTGCCAGCAGTTCCACTAGCCAAGAGACCCAGTACTTC.

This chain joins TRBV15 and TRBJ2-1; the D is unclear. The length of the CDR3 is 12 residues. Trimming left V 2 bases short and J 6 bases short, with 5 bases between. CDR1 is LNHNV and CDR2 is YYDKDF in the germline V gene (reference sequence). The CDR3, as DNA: TGTGCCACCAGCAGACTGAGCAATGAGCAGTTCTTC. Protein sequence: CATSRLSNEQFF.

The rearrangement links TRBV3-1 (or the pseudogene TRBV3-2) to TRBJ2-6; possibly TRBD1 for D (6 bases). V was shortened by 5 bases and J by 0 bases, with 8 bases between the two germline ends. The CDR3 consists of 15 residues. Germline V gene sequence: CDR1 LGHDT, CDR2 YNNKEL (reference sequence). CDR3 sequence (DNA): TGTGCCAGCAGCGAACAGGGCTCTGGGGCCAACGTCCTGACTTTC. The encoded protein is CASSEQGSGANVLTF.

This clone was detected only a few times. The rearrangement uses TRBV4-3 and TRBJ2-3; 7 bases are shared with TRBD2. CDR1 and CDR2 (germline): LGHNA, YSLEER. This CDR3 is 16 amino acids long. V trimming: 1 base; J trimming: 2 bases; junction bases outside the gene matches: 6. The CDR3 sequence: CASSQGAGEHTDTQYF. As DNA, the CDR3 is TGCGCCAGCAGCCAAGGGGCGGGGGAGCACACAGATACGCAGTATTTT.

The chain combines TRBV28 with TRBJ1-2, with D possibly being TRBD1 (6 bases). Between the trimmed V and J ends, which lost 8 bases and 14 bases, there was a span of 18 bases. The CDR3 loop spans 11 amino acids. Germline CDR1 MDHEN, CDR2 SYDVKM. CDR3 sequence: CASGSQGPGTF. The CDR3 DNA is TGTGCCAGCGGATCCCAGGGGCCCGGGACCTTC.

The CDR3 bases are TGTGCCAGCAGCTTGCCCCTGAACACCGGGGAGCTGTTTTTT. As protein: CASSLPLNTGELFF. The rearrangement links TRBV5-4 to TRBJ2-2; D is unclear. The CDR3 is made up of 14 amino acids. The germline V gene encodes CDR1 SGHNT and CDR2 YYREEE (reference sequence). The germline V and J ends were trimmed by 1 base and 1 base, with 5 bases remaining between them.

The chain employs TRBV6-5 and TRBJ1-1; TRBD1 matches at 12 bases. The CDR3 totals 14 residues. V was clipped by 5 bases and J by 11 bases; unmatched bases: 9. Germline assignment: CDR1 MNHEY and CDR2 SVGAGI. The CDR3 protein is CASSIPGQGARAFF. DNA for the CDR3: TGTGCCAGCAGTATCCCGGGACAGGGGGCGAGGGCTTTCTTT.

CDR3 region: CASSYRRGLYSEAFF. DNA for the CDR3: TGTGCCAGCAGTTATCGAAGGGGGCTATACTCTGAAGCTTTCTTT. The chain has TRBV6-5 and TRBJ1-1, with 7 bases aligning to TRBD1. The CDR3 has 15 residues. Trimming removed 3 bases from V and 6 bases from J; junction bases left unmatched: 10. Germline loops: CDR1 MNHEY, CDR2 SVGAGI.

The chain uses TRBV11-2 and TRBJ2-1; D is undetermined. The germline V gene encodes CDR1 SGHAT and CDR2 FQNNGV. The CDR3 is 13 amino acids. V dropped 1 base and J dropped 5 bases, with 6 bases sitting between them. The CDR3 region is CASSLGLNNEQFF. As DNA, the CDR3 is TGTGCCAGCAGCTTAGGTTTAAACAATGAGCAGTTCTTC. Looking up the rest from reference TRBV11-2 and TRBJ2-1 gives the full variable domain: EAGVAQSPRYKIIEKRQSVAFWCNPISGHATLYWYQQILGQGPKLLIQFQNNGVVDDSQLPKDRFSAERLKGVDSTLKIQPAKLEDSAVYLCASSLGLNNEQFFGPGTRLTVL.

This chain's CDR3 is CASGSGELFF. The CDR3 nucleotides are TGTGCCAGCGGCTCGGGGGAGCTGTTTTTT. The V and J genes are TRBV6-5 and TRBJ2-2; D not certain. Trimming took off 8 bases at V and 8 bases at J, with 6 bases between the two ends. This CDR3 contains 10 residues. The germline V gene has CDR1 MNHEY and CDR2 SVGAGI.

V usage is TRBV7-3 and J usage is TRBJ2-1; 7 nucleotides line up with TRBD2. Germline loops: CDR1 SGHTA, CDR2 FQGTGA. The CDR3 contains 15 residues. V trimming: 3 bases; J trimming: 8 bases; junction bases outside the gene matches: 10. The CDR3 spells CASSLSTSWGDEQFF. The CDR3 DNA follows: TGTGCCAGCAGCTTGTCGACTAGCTGGGGTGATGAGCAGTTCTTC.

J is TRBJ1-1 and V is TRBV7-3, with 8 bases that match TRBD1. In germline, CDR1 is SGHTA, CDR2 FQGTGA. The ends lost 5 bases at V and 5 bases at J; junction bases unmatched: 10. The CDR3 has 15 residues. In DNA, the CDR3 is TGTGCCAGCAGCGGCGCAGGGGGCGCGGAGACTGAAGCTTTCTTT. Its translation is CASSGAGGAETEAFF.

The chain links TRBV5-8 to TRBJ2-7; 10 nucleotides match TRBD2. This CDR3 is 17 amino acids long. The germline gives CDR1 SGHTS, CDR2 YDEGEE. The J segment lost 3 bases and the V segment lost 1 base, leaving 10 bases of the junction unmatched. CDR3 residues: CASSLTYPGLAHYEQYF. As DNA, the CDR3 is TGTGCCAGCAGCTTGACGTATCCGGGACTAGCGCACTACGAGCAGTACTTC.

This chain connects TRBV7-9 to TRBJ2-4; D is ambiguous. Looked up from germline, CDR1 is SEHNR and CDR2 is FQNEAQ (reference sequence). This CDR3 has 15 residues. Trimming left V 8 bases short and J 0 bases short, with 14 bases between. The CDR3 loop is CASYALSGAKNIQYF. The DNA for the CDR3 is TGTGCCAGCTACGCACTCTCTGGAGCCAAAAACATTCAGTACTTC.

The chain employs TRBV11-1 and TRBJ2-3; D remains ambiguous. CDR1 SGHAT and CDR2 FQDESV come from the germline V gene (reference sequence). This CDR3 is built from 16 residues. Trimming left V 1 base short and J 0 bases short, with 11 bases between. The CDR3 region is CASSLGVTDSTDTQYF. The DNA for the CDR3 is TGTGCCAGCAGCTTAGGGGTTACAGACAGCACAGATACGCAGTATTTT.

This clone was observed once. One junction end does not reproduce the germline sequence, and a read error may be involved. In DNA, the CDR3 is TGTGCCAGTAGCCGATCGGACGCCTGGCGGGGATACAATGGGCAGTTCTTC. Amino acid sequence: CASSRSDAWRGYNGQFF. The chain uses TRBV19 and TRBJ2-1; possible D gene TRBD2, 6 bases. This CDR3 has 17 residues. Looked up from germline, CDR1 is LNHDA and CDR2 is SQIVND (reference sequence).

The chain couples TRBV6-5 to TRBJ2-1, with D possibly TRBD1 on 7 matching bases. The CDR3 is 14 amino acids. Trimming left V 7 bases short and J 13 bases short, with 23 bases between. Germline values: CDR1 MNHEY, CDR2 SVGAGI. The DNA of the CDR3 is TGTGCCAGCACCAATTCTCAGGGGGGCCTACCTCAGTTCTTC. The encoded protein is CASTNSQGGLPQFF.

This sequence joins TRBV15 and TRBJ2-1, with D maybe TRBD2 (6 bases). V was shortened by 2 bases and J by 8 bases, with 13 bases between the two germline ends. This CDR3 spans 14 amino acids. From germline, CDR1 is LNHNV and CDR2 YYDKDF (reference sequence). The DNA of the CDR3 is TGTGCCACCAGCAGACTAGCGAATCGTTATGAGCAGTTCTTC. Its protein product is CATSRLANRYEQFF.